The 5 T cell receptor beta chains below were found in one sample sequenced in a study of beta chain features in type 1 diabetes. Expressed TCRB transcripts were sequenced because the isolated RNA had all been reverse transcribed beforehand. Method: immunoSEQ multiplex PCR; TCRdb's copy keeps in-frame clones and lacks some. The sample yields hundreds of thousands of clones, roughly an eighth seen once. The sequencing sample was made of naive CD4+ T cells from blood. These TCRs come from a man between 18 and 29 years old in good health.

This clone was seen only a few times. The gene calls are TRBV18 and TRBJ2-5; tentative D call: TRBD2 (6 bases). CDR1 and CDR2 (germline): KGHSH, LQKENI. Trimming took off 1 base at V and 6 bases at J, with 9 bases between the two ends. The CDR3 runs 13 residues. Written as DNA, the CDR3 is TGTGCCAGCTCACCACGCGGGGTTCAGACCCAGTACTTC. The encoded protein is CASSPRGVQTQYF. Variable domain in full (rest from reference TRBV18 and TRBJ2-5): NAGVMQNPRHLVRRRGQEARLRCSPMKGHSHVYWYRQLPEEGLKFMVYLQKENIIDESGMPKERFSAEFPKEGPSILRIQQVVRGDSAAYFCASSPRGVQTQYFGPGTRLLVL.

This clone occurred a few times. J is TRBJ2-7 and V is TRBV19; TRBD2 aligns across 11 bases. This CDR3 contains 15 residues. Germline CDR1 is LNHDA and CDR2 is SQIVND (reference sequence). V lost 6 bases, J lost 3 bases, and 7 bases stayed unmatched. This chain's CDR3 is CASRETSGVYYEQYF. The CDR3 DNA reads TGTGCCAGTAGAGAGACTAGCGGGGTTTACTACGAGCAGTACTTC.

In its sample, this clone was seen a few times. V gene TRBV10-3 combines with J gene TRBJ2-1; 7 bases are shared with TRBD1. This CDR3 contains 12 residues. The germline gives CDR1 ENHRY, CDR2 SYGVKD. The junction had 5 bases not matched to a gene; V was cut back by 6 bases and J by 9 bases. CDR3 protein: CAISGTVPEQFF. The DNA for the CDR3 is TGTGCCATCAGCGGGACAGTTCCTGAGCAGTTCTTC.

This clone was seen a few times. This chain joins TRBV6-1 and TRBJ2-5; weak D call: TRBD2 (6 bases). The germline V and J ends were trimmed by 4 bases and 5 bases, with 17 bases remaining between them. Per the germline V gene, CDR1 is MNHNS and CDR2 is SASEGT. CDR3 length: 15 residues. The CDR3 protein is CASSVFSGTGETQYF. The CDR3 DNA follows: TGTGCCAGCAGTGTCTTTAGCGGTACGGGCGAGACCCAGTACTTC.

In its sample, this clone was seen a few times. V usage is TRBV11-2 and J usage is TRBJ2-5; the match to TRBD1 covers 8 bases. Germline V CDR1 and CDR2: SGHAT, FQNNGV. The CDR3 extends over 13 amino acids. J gave up 3 bases and V 4 bases, and 1 base lay outside the gene matches. CDR3 sequence reads: CASSWGQEETQYF. The CDR3 DNA reads TGTGCCAGCAGCTGGGGACAGGAAGAGACCCAGTACTTC.